Listed below are T cell receptor beta chains from one sample, sequenced in a study of blood T cell repertoires in COVID-19. Libraries were prepared by immunoSEQ multiplex PCR; TCRdb keeps only in-frame clonotypes and omits some of them. The sample lists tens of thousands of clones, over 75% occurring once. The sample was peripheral blood. The receptors were sampled from a man between 65 and 80 years old with acute or convalescent COVID-19. Both conserved end residues are part of each CDR3. The order of the fields is clone size, J gene, V gene, D gene, CDR3 DNA, CDR3 protein. D genes are given only for firm matches. Expanded clones are given a class, and other clones once, few, many or no size at all.

abundance: .
j_gene: TRBJ2-5
v_gene: TRBV6-6
d_gene: TRBD1
CDR3nt: TGTGCCAGCAGGGAGACAGGGATAATCCAAGAGACCCAGTACTTC
CDR3aa: CASRETGIIQETQYF

abundance: .
j_gene: TRBJ1-1
v_gene: TRBV20-1
d_gene: .
CDR3nt: TGCAGTGCTTGGGGCCGGACTGAAGCTTTCTTT
CDR3aa: CSAWGRTEAFF

abundance: .
j_gene: TRBJ2-2
v_gene: TRBV7-7
d_gene: TRBD1
CDR3nt: TGTGCTAGCAGCTTAGGGACAGGGGTAACCGGGGAGCTGTTTTTT
CDR3aa: CASSLGTGVTGELFF

abundance: .
j_gene: TRBJ2-4
v_gene: TRBV3-1/TRBV3-2
d_gene: TRBD1
CDR3nt: TGTGCCAGCAGCCCAGGACAGGGGGCTAAAAACATTCAGTACTTC
CDR3aa: CASSPGQGAKNIQYF

abundance: .
j_gene: TRBJ2-1
v_gene: TRBV10-1
d_gene: .
CDR3nt: TGCGCCAGCAGTGAGGCAACAGGGTCTTCCTACAATGAGCAGTTCTTC
CDR3aa: CASSEATGSSYNEQFF

abundance: .
j_gene: TRBJ2-7
v_gene: TRBV12-3/TRBV12-4
d_gene: TRBD1
CDR3nt: TGTGCCAGCAGTTTGGACAGGCTAGGGGGGCAGTACTTC
CDR3aa: CASSLDRLGGQYF

abundance: .
j_gene: TRBJ1-2
v_gene: TRBV4-1
d_gene: TRBD1
CDR3nt: TGCGCCAGCAGCCAAGGGACAGGGGATCTCTATGGCTACACCTTC
CDR3aa: CASSQGTGDLYGYTF

abundance: .
j_gene: TRBJ2-7
v_gene: TRBV28
d_gene: .
CDR3nt: TGTGCCAGCAGCTCCACGGGAACGCTCGGGAGCTACGAGCAGTACTTC
CDR3aa: CASSSTGTLGSYEQYF

abundance: .
j_gene: TRBJ2-2
v_gene: TRBV7-9
d_gene: .
CDR3nt: TGTGCCAGCAGCGGCACCAGCGAGAGCACCGGGGAGCTGTTTTTT
CDR3aa: CASSGTSESTGELFF

abundance: few
j_gene: TRBJ2-1
v_gene: TRBV7-9
d_gene: .
CDR3nt: TGTGCCAGCAGCTTATGGGTTGGCCGGAGCTCCTACAATGAGCAGTTCTTC
CDR3aa: CASSLWVGRSSYNEQFF

abundance: .
j_gene: TRBJ2-5
v_gene: TRBV27
d_gene: TRBD2
CDR3nt: TGTGCCAGCAGTTCCCTAGCGGTCAAAGAGACCCAGTACTTC
CDR3aa: CASSSLAVKETQYF

abundance: .
j_gene: TRBJ1-2
v_gene: TRBV18
d_gene: .
CDR3nt: TGTGCCAGCTCACCGGCGGACAGCCCTAACTATGGCTACACCTTC
CDR3aa: CASSPADSPNYGYTF

abundance: .
j_gene: TRBJ1-6
v_gene: TRBV7-9
d_gene: .
CDR3nt: TGTGCCAGCAGCCCAGGGACTGCCGGGGAGTCACCCCTCCACTTT
CDR3aa: CASSPGTAGESPLHF

abundance: few
j_gene: TRBJ1-5
v_gene: TRBV11-2
d_gene: TRBD1
CDR3nt: TGTGCCAGCAGCTTCCGACAGGGAATTCAGCCCCAGCATTTT
CDR3aa: CASSFRQGIQPQHF

abundance: .
j_gene: TRBJ2-2
v_gene: TRBV9
d_gene: .
CDR3nt: TGTGCCAGCAGCGTTTATAATGGGGGGAGGAACACCGGGGAGCTGTTTTTT
CDR3aa: CASSVYNGGRNTGELFF

abundance: .
j_gene: TRBJ2-6
v_gene: TRBV19
d_gene: TRBD1
CDR3nt: TGTGCCAGTAGTACCCTGGACAGGGCTGGGGCCAACGTCCTGACTTTC
CDR3aa: CASSTLDRAGANVLTF

abundance: .
j_gene: TRBJ2-1
v_gene: TRBV5-1
d_gene: TRBD2
CDR3nt: TGCGCCAGCAGCTTGGGGACTAGTTTCCATGAGCAGTTCTTC
CDR3aa: CASSLGTSFHEQFF

abundance: .
j_gene: TRBJ1-1
v_gene: TRBV6-6
d_gene: .
CDR3nt: TGTGCCAGCAGTTACTCGGGGGGTCATGGGACTGAAGCTTTCTTT
CDR3aa: CASSYSGGHGTEAFF

abundance: few
j_gene: TRBJ1-2
v_gene: TRBV7-2
d_gene: .
CDR3nt: TGTGCCAGCAGCTTAGTAGGGGTGGGCTACACCTTC
CDR3aa: CASSLVGVGYTF

abundance: many
j_gene: TRBJ2-2
v_gene: TRBV3-1/TRBV3-2
d_gene: TRBD2
CDR3nt: TGTGCCAGCAGCCAAGTCAAGGCGGGAGTTGGCACCGGGGAGCTGTTTTTT
CDR3aa: CASSQVKAGVGTGELFF

abundance: .
j_gene: TRBJ1-1
v_gene: TRBV18
d_gene: .
CDR3nt: TGTGCCAGCTCCGCTATGGGGCAAAACACTGAAGCTTTCTTT
CDR3aa: CASSAMGQNTEAFF

abundance: .
j_gene: TRBJ2-4
v_gene: TRBV10-1
d_gene: TRBD1
CDR3nt: TGCGCCAGCCCCAGCGGCAGGGGGATCAAAAACATTCAGTACTTC
CDR3aa: CASPSGRGIKNIQYF

abundance: .
j_gene: TRBJ1-4
v_gene: TRBV5-6
d_gene: .
CDR3nt: TGTGCCAGCAGCTTATCGGGGTCAGGAAAAAAACTGTTTTTT
CDR3aa: CASSLSGSGKKLFF

abundance: .
j_gene: TRBJ2-7
v_gene: TRBV7-2
d_gene: .
CDR3nt: TGTGCCAGCAGCGGTAGGGGTACAGCCTACGAGCAGTACTTC
CDR3aa: CASSGRGTAYEQYF

abundance: .
j_gene: TRBJ2-1
v_gene: TRBV28
d_gene: TRBD2
CDR3nt: TGTGCCAGCAGTTTATCTGGCACTCCAAGCGGGAGAGGCAATGAGCAGTTCTTC
CDR3aa: CASSLSGTPSGRGNEQFF

abundance: once
j_gene: TRBJ2-3
v_gene: TRBV18
d_gene: .
CDR3nt: TGTGCCAGCTCACCAATAGTTTCAGATACGCAGTATTTT
CDR3aa: CASSPIVSDTQYF

abundance: .
j_gene: TRBJ2-2
v_gene: TRBV2
d_gene: .
CDR3nt: TGTGCCAGCAAACCCGTAAGCGGGAACACCGGGGAGCTGTTTTTT
CDR3aa: CASKPVSGNTGELFF

abundance: few
j_gene: TRBJ2-2
v_gene: TRBV18
d_gene: .
CDR3nt: TGTGCCAGCTCACCTTTACAGAATACGAACACCGGGGAGCTGTTTTTT
CDR3aa: CASSPLQNTNTGELFF

abundance: .
j_gene: TRBJ1-3
v_gene: TRBV24-1
d_gene: .
CDR3nt: TGTGCCACCAGTGATTTGCACTCCCACTCAGGGGCCACTATTCTCAGTCCGGGCAACACCATATATTTT
CDR3aa: CATSDLHSHSGATILSPGNTIYF

abundance: few
j_gene: TRBJ1-4
v_gene: TRBV7-2
d_gene: .
CDR3nt: TGTGCCAGCAGCTTAGGGGCCTTCGGGGGTAATGAAAAACTGTTTTTT
CDR3aa: CASSLGAFGGNEKLFF

abundance: .
j_gene: TRBJ2-2
v_gene: TRBV24-1
d_gene: .
CDR3nt: TGTGCCACCAGTGATCCGGTGGGAGGCACCGGGGAGCTGTTTTTT
CDR3aa: CATSDPVGGTGELFF

abundance: .
j_gene: TRBJ1-2
v_gene: TRBV5-5
d_gene: TRBD1
CDR3nt: TGTGCCAGCAGCCTAACGGACAGGCGGGCCTATGGCTACACCTTC
CDR3aa: CASSLTDRRAYGYTF

abundance: .
j_gene: TRBJ2-2
v_gene: TRBV2
d_gene: TRBD1
CDR3nt: TGTGCCAGCAACAGGGACAGGAACACCGGGGAGCTGTTTTTT
CDR3aa: CASNRDRNTGELFF

abundance: .
j_gene: TRBJ1-5
v_gene: TRBV10-3
d_gene: .
CDR3nt: TGTGCCATCAGTGTAGGGGATCGGGCATCCGATCAGCCCCAGCATTTT
CDR3aa: CAISVGDRASDQPQHF

abundance: .
j_gene: TRBJ2-3
v_gene: TRBV30
d_gene: .
CDR3nt: TGTGCCTGGAGTGTGGGACTCACCACAGATACGCAGTATTTT
CDR3aa: CAWSVGLTTDTQYF

abundance: few
j_gene: TRBJ2-7
v_gene: TRBV11-3
d_gene: TRBD1
CDR3nt: TGTGCCAGCAGCTCCCAGTCTGACAGGGGGGGCGAGCAGTACTTC
CDR3aa: CASSSQSDRGGEQYF

abundance: .
j_gene: TRBJ2-4
v_gene: TRBV10-3
d_gene: .
CDR3nt: TGTGCCATCAGTGACCCGGGACTTGCAAAAAACATTCAGTACTTC
CDR3aa: CAISDPGLAKNIQYF

abundance: .
j_gene: TRBJ1-2
v_gene: TRBV18
d_gene: .
CDR3nt: TGTGCCAGCTCACCGAAGGGAGGAGACTATGGCTACACCTTC
CDR3aa: CASSPKGGDYGYTF

abundance: .
j_gene: TRBJ1-6
v_gene: TRBV5-5
d_gene: TRBD1
CDR3nt: TGTGCCAGCAGTTCTGACAGGGGTAATTCACCCCTCCACTTT
CDR3aa: CASSSDRGNSPLHF

abundance: .
j_gene: TRBJ1-1
v_gene: TRBV18
d_gene: .
CDR3nt: TGTGCCAGCTCACCCCGACAGGAGGCGAACACTGAAGCTTTCTTT
CDR3aa: CASSPRQEANTEAFF

abundance: .
j_gene: TRBJ2-3
v_gene: TRBV6-6
d_gene: TRBD1
CDR3nt: TGTGCCAGCAGTGGATCTCCGGGACAGGGACCCTCAGGAGATACGCAGTATTTT
CDR3aa: CASSGSPGQGPSGDTQYF

abundance: .
j_gene: TRBJ2-1
v_gene: TRBV4-2
d_gene: .
CDR3nt: TGTGCCAGCAGCCAACCCCCTAACCTAGGTGAGCAGTTCTTC
CDR3aa: CASSQPPNLGEQFF

abundance: .
j_gene: TRBJ2-2
v_gene: TRBV5-6
d_gene: .
CDR3nt: TGTGCCAGCAGCTTGACGGGAAACACCGGGGAGCTGTTTTTT
CDR3aa: CASSLTGNTGELFF

abundance: .
j_gene: TRBJ2-1
v_gene: TRBV9
d_gene: TRBD1
CDR3nt: TGTGCCAGCAGCGTAAACCCACAGGGGGCAAGCGAGCAGTTCTTC
CDR3aa: CASSVNPQGASEQFF

abundance: few
j_gene: TRBJ1-3
v_gene: TRBV30
d_gene: .
CDR3nt: TGTGCCTGGAGTGCCGCCCGCTCTACAGGGGGAAACACCATATATTTT
CDR3aa: CAWSAARSTGGNTIYF

abundance: .
j_gene: TRBJ2-3
v_gene: TRBV7-2
d_gene: TRBD1
CDR3nt: TGTGCCAGCAGCTTATTCGACAGGGGGGATACGCAGTATTTT
CDR3aa: CASSLFDRGDTQYF

abundance: .
j_gene: TRBJ1-2
v_gene: TRBV28
d_gene: TRBD1
CDR3nt: TGTGCCAGCAGTTTATCGGGAAGAGGGGGCGGCTACACCTTC
CDR3aa: CASSLSGRGGGYTF

abundance: .
j_gene: TRBJ2-3
v_gene: TRBV3-1/TRBV3-2
d_gene: TRBD1
CDR3nt: TGTGCCAGCAGCCGTCGGGACAGGGGGTGGGGTACGCAGTATTTT
CDR3aa: CASSRRDRGWGTQYF

abundance: .
j_gene: TRBJ1-6
v_gene: TRBV14
d_gene: .
CDR3nt: TGTGCCAGCAGCCAAGTTTCGAATTCACCCCTCCACTTT
CDR3aa: CASSQVSNSPLHF

abundance: .
j_gene: TRBJ2-2
v_gene: TRBV3-1/TRBV3-2
d_gene: TRBD2
CDR3nt: TGTGCCAGCAGCCTGGGACTAGCGGGGGAGCGCACCGGGGAGCTGTTTTTT
CDR3aa: CASSLGLAGERTGELFF